This TCR beta chain came from a study of T cells in Graves' hyperthyroidism and ophthalmopathy. The table lists this clonotype with many counts. RNA transcripts gave rise to amplified TCR beta CDR3 regions. HTBI primers were employed in a first-round RT-PCR of the TCR CDR3. TCRdb reanalysed the multiplex PCR reads using MiXCR and keeps one entry per CDR3 protein. Of fewer than 400,000 distinct CDR3 sequences in the sample, over 13% were seen once. Germline values: CDR1 SGHAT, CDR2 FQNNGV. The CDR3 runs to 14 residues. V lost 3 bases and J 1 base, leaving 10 bases between the germline ends. This TCR came from a man aged 45-60 years with Graves' ophthalmopathy. What was sequenced was blood. The genes are TRBV11-2 and TRBJ2-7; D is undetermined. The CDR3 coding sequence is TGTGCCAGCAGCTTTGGTGACGGTTCCTACGAGCAGTACTTC. Translation: CASSFGDGSYEQYF.